The T cell receptor (beta chain) described here comes from a study of cytomegalovirus exposure and HLA in healthy donors. In regard to this clone: Its specificity is unknown.

Study-wide points: It was 160 or so TCR beta chains that were listed as cytomegalovirus-associated. Later analysis associated a missense DCLRE1C variant with TCR beta V- and J-gene trimming. The HLA-A and HLA-B alleles of most subjects were reportedly predicted accurately from TCR beta sequences.

Researchers ran the PCR with 60 Vbeta and 13 Jbeta primers. In the original processing: Roughly 10 million shared chains were among approximately 87 million unique TCR beta chains counted in a later analysis. Clones were sequenced by immunoSEQ multiplex PCR, and TCRdb holds only the in-frame ones, with some missing. V and J calls plus clone size are reproduced from that table; the DNA served to infer D and trimming. In the table there are about 150,000 clones, under 75% of which are singletons. Germline V CDR1 and CDR2: ENHRY, SYGVKD. V was cut by 3 bases and J by 6 bases, with 15 bases left in between. CDR3 length: 15 residues.

The chain couples TRBV10-3 to TRBJ2-1; D may be TRBD2 (5 bases). Material for sequencing was PBMCs. The sequence came from a woman between 55 and 75 years old in good health and CMV-seropositive. The chain's CDR3 is CAISDSRSSGNEQFF. The DNA for the CDR3 is TGTGCCATCAGTGACAGTCGGTCCAGCGGCAATGAGCAGTTCTTC.